A selection of T cell receptor beta chains follows, all from one sample in a study of blood T cell repertoires in COVID-19. Assay: immunoSEQ multiplex PCR; the TCRdb copy retains only in-frame clones and omits some. There are fewer than 350,000 clones in the sample; approximately 83% occur only once, and 2.1% lies in the top ten. The sample consisted of peripheral blood. The receptors were sampled from a woman aged 25-40 years who had recovered from COVID-19. The CDR3 runs from the conserved cysteine through the conserved F or W. D genes are given only for firm matches. For some rows the clone size is stated as once, few or many, or as a class when expanded; others skip it.

J | D | V | size | CDR3 | DNA
TRBJ2-7 | TRBD1 | TRBV11-2 | few | CASSEDGTGLYEQYF | TGTGCCAGCAGTGAGGACGGGACAGGTCTCTACGAGCAGTACTTC
TRBJ1-6 | TRBD1 | TRBV4-2 | . | CASSHSRDRGSPLHF | TGTGCCAGCAGCCACTCGAGGGACAGGGGTTCACCCCTCCACTTT
TRBJ1-6 | . | TRBV6-5 | . | CASSYSRAGGNSPLHF | TGTGCCAGCAGTTATTCTAGGGCGGGAGGAAATTCACCCCTCCACTTT
TRBJ2-3 | . | TRBV3-1/TRBV3-2 | . | CASSPRRGTDTQYF | TGTGCCAGCAGCCCGAGGCGGGGCACAGATACGCAGTATTTT
TRBJ2-2 | . | TRBV7-9 | once | CASSLSGVAGELFF | TGTGCCAGCAGCTTGTCAGGGGTTGCCGGGGAGCTGTTTTTT
TRBJ2-6 | . | TRBV19 | . | CASSISSSGANVLTF | TGTGCCAGTAGTATCAGTTCCTCTGGGGCCAACGTCCTGACTTTC
TRBJ1-2 | . | TRBV6-2/TRBV6-3 | . | CASSPPGGLYGYTF | TGTGCCAGCAGTCCCCCCGGCGGACTCTATGGCTACACCTTC
TRBJ1-2 | . | TRBV4-2 | . | CASSQEFRGGGYGYTF | TGTGCCAGCAGCCAAGAGTTCCGGGGGGGAGGCTATGGCTACACCTTC
TRBJ2-5 | TRBD1 | TRBV6-5 | . | CASSSGGEETQYF | TGTGCCAGCAGTTCAGGGGGCGAAGAGACCCAGTACTTC
TRBJ2-6 | . | TRBV7-9 | . | CASSPLGSGANVLTF | TGTGCCAGCAGCCCCCTCGGGAGTGGGGCCAACGTCCTGACTTTC
TRBJ2-3 | . | TRBV4-2 | . | CASSQAGGNTQYF | TGTGCCAGCAGCCAAGCAGGGGGGAATACGCAGTATTTT
TRBJ2-1 | TRBD2 | TRBV10-1 | . | CASSELAAYNEQFF | TGCGCCAGCTCGGAACTAGCGGCCTACAATGAGCAGTTCTTC
TRBJ1-2 | . | TRBV7-2 | . | CASSLNAPRAGEGYTF | TGTGCCAGCAGCTTAAACGCCCCCCGCGCAGGGGAAGGCTACACCTTC
TRBJ2-2 | TRBD2 | TRBV2 | . | CASSEQGGAGELFF | TGTGCCAGCAGTGAGCAGGGAGGGGCCGGGGAGCTGTTTTTT
TRBJ1-2 | TRBD1 | TRBV6-6 | few | CASRKDRVENYGYTF | TGTGCCAGCAGGAAAGACAGGGTAGAGAACTATGGCTACACCTTC
TRBJ2-2 | . | TRBV4-2 | . | CASSQDTAGELFF | TGTGCCAGCAGCCAAGATACGGCCGGGGAGCTGTTTTTT
TRBJ1-1 | . | TRBV20-1 | . | CSATGSSEAFF | TGCAGTGCTACAGGCTCCTCTGAAGCTTTCTTT
TRBJ1-1 | . | TRBV29-1 | . | CSVGLRLKAVVTEAFF | TGCAGCGTGGGGCTGCGACTCAAGGCGGTGGTCACTGAAGCTTTCTTT
TRBJ2-2 | TRBD2 | TRBV14 | . | CASSQDRLAVLTGELFF | TGTGCCAGCAGCCAAGATCGACTAGCGGTGCTCACCGGGGAGCTGTTTTTT
TRBJ2-7 | . | TRBV4-1 | . | CASSQTGYEQYF | TGCGCCAGCAGCCAAACAGGCTACGAGCAGTACTTC
TRBJ2-1 | . | TRBV18 | few | CASSPPGGTYNEQFF | TGTGCCAGCTCACCACCTGGCGGGACTTACAATGAGCAGTTCTTC
TRBJ1-1 | . | TRBV7-9 | . | CASSWARGEAFF | TGTGCCAGCAGCTGGGCCAGGGGAGAAGCTTTCTTT